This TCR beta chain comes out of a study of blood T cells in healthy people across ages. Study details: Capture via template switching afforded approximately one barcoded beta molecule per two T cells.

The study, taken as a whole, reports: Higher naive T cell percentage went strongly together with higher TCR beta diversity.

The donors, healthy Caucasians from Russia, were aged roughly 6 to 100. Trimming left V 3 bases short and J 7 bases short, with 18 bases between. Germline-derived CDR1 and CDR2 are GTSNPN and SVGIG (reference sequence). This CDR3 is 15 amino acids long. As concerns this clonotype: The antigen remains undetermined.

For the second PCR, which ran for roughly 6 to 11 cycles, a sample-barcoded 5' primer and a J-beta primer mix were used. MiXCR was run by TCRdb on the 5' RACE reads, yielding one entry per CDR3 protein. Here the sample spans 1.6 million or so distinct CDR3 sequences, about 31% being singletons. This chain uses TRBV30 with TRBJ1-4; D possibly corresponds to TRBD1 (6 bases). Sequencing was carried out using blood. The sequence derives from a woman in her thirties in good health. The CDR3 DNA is TGTGCCTGGAGCCCCCGGGGGACACAACGTGAAAAACTGTTTTTT. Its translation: CAWSPRGTQREKLFF.